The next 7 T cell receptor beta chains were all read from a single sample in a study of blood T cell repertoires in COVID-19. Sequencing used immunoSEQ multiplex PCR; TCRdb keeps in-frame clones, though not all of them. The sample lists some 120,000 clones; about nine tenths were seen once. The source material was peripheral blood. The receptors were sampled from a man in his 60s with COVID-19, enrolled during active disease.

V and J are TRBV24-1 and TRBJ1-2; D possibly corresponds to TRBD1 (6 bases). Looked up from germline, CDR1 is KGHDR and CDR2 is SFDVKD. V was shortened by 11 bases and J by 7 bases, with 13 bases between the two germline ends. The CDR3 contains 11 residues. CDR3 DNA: TGTGCCATCTCCAGGGGCTCTGGCTACACCTTC. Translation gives CAISRGSGYTF.

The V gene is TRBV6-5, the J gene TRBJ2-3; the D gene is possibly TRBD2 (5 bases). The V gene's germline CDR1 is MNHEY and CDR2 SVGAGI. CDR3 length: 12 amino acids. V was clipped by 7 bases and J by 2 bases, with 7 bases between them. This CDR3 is CASIGITDTQYF. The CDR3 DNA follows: TGTGCCAGCATCGGGATCACAGATACGCAGTATTTT.

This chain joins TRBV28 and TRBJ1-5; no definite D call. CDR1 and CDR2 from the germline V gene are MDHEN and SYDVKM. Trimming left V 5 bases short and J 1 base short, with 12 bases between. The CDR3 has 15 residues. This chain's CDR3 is CASSLHGGSNQPQHF. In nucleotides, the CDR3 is TGTGCCAGCAGTCTTCACGGAGGCAGCAATCAGCCCCAGCATTTT.

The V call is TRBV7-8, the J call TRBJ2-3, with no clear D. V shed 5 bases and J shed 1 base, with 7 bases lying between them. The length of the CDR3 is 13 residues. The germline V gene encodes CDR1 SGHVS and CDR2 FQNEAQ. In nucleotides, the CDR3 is TGTGCCAGCAGCCGTCATGGCACAGATACGCAGTATTTT. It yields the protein CASSRHGTDTQYF.

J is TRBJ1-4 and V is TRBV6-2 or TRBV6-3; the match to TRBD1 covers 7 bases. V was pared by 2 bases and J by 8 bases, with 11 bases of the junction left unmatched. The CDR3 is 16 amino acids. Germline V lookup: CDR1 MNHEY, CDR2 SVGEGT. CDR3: CASSYAHRGAGEKLFF. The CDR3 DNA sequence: TGTGCCAGCAGTTACGCCCACAGGGGCGCAGGCGAAAAACTGTTTTTT.

The CDR3 DNA follows: TGTGCCAGCAGTTTACCCCGACAGGGGGACTTCTCTGGGGCCAACGTCCTGACTTTC. Translation: CASSLPRQGDFSGANVLTF. The rearrangement uses TRBV28 and TRBJ2-6, with 9 bases aligning to TRBD1. V trimming: 2 bases; J trimming: 0 bases; junction bases outside the gene matches: 8. The CDR3 length is 19 residues. Germline CDR1 and CDR2: MDHEN and SYDVKM.

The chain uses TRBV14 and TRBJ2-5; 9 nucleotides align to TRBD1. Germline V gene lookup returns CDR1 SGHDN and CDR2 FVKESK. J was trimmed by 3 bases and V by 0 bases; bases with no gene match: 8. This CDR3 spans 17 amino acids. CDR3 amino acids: CASSQDIRTGVEETQYF. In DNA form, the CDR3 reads TGTGCCAGCAGCCAAGATATCCGGACAGGGGTGGAAGAGACCCAGTACTTC.